This T cell receptor beta chain was captured by sequencing in a study of blood T cell repertoires in COVID-19. Overall study: Italy, Spain and the United States were the sources of the convalescent and acute COVID-19 samples.

The CDR3 extends over 14 amino acids. Germline-derived CDR1 and CDR2 are SGHVS and FQNEAQ. V was clipped by 5 bases and J by 6 bases; unmatched bases: 7. This clone came up once. Source study methods: Cell counts per sample came from amplifying reference gene primers. The assay was immunoSEQ multiplex PCR, and TCRdb's table has in-frame clones only and misses some. The V and J calls and clone size come from that table; D and trimming were worked out from the DNA. This sample has about 280,000 clones, with around 90% found just once. The genes are TRBV7-8 and TRBJ1-2; 9 bases are shared with TRBD1. Sequencing used peripheral blood. The source of this sequence is a man between 18 and 35 years old with active or convalescent COVID-19. The DNA of the CDR3 is TGTGCCAGCAGCCCGGGACAGGGAGTGGATGGCTACACCTTC. Translated: CASSPGQGVDGYTF.